This T cell receptor (beta chain) comes out of a study of T cell responses to AZD1222 COVID-19 vaccine (dated by TCRdb to the early 2020s). About the full investigation: AZD1222 recipients whose second dose came at about 4 weeks and those whose second dose came at about 12 weeks were combined into one group, since spike-specific TCR depth and breadth did not differ between the two schedules. A total of just over 230 trial participants underwent TCR sequencing, of whom some 210 received two doses of AZD1222 and around 26 received two doses of the MenACWY control vaccine. Enrollment into the trials was organized by age into subgroups of 18-55, 56-69 and 70-plus years, and those subgroups contained roughly 150, 30 and 60 TCR-sequenced participants, respectively.

V loses 2 bases, J loses 8 bases, and the germline ends lie 12 bases apart. CDR1 LGHNA and CDR2 YSLEER are derived from the germline V gene. The CDR3 goes from the cysteine to the phenylalanine over 13 residues. The sequence is cut down to CDR3 DNA, 39 bases in frame from base 1. The research as a whole found: The 56-69-year group was small, and its depth increase did not reach significance, likely because of low power. A significant rise in spike-specific TCR breadth and depth was observed after two AZD1222 doses relative to day 0 and relative to MenACWY recipients. Because no day 14 peak-response samples were available, the repertoires could be characterized only after the peak T cell response. Participants were mostly white British, with more females than males. The authors suggested clonal diversity may have been underestimated. Epitopes outside the regions mutated in the B.1.351 and B.1.1.7 variants were reportedly recognized by nearly half of the unique spike-specific TCRs. CD4 TCRs associated with the vaccine covered the entire spike protein, and the dominant responses were in regions 160-218 and 743-854. Conclusions about previously exposed vaccinees are limited because only a handful of AZD1222 recipients were SARS-CoV-2 seropositive at baseline.

What the time point label conveys for this sample: baseline before first vaccination. Vaccinee samples were obtained from the UK trials COV001 and COV002, which included a single-blind randomized controlled phase 2/3 trial of AZD1222 (ChAdOx1 nCoV-19) in healthy adults. Trial participant PBMC samples were collected at day 0 and day 28 after the second dose for TCRbeta chain sequencing. A word on this clone: Its antigen has not been determined. Per-nucleotide qualities are absent, and no much larger clonotype sits a single base away.

The CDR3 regions of human TCRbeta chains were subjected to immunosequencing. Per the original workflow: TCRs in the repertoires were matched against a reference library of SARS-CoV-2-specific TCRs that had been generated with the MIRA antigen-specificity platform. Breadth was defined as the fraction of unique TCRs that were SARS-CoV-2-associated. Depth was defined as the fraction of total T cells that were SARS-CoV-2-associated. Using the MIRA data, every spike-specific TCR was mapped to the spike region that the TCR reacted to and assigned to either a CD4 or a CD8 class. Log10-transformed breadth and depth values were compared by one-way ANOVA with Sidak's multiple comparisons tests. TCRdb carries this immuneACCESS record with in-frame sequences only. Its versions omit some clonotypes, under half of them owing to an unresolved V gene in the studies checked, with the rest unexplained. That table is the source of V, J and clone size, and D and trimming were worked out from the DNA. This sample is represented by 150,000 to 180,000 clones; about 88% of them were singletons. Of the sample, less than 3.5% falls within the top ten clones.

This receptor chain uses TRBV4-3 and TRBJ1-2; the D gene lacks a confident call. The specimen comprised peripheral blood, sampled on day 0 of AZD1222 vaccination. This TCR derives from an adult in good health. Read as DNA, the sequence is TGCGCCAGCAGCCAAAGGACCGCGGGGGGCTACACCTTC. It specifies CASSQRTAGGYTF.